Each of the 13 T cell receptor beta chains below was sequenced from the same sample in a study of blood T cell repertoires in COVID-19 (dated by TCRdb to between 2020 and 2021). The receptor library was made with the immunoSEQ multiplex PCR assay. In TCRdb, the immuneACCESS table is reduced to in-frame sequences with V and J assigned. These tables do not hold every clone; where another copy was compared, an unresolved V gene accounts for under half, and the others remain unexplained. A total of about 250,000 clones appear in this sample, 82% of them only once. Approximately 5% of the sample is held by the ten biggest clonotypes. Sequencing was done on a sample of PBMCs or T cells enriched from blood (not recorded which). These TCRs come from a middle-aged man who had been exposed to COVID-19.

The chain carries TRBV7-9 and TRBJ2-6, with 8 bases matching TRBD1. The CDR3 consists of 17 residues. Germline V CDR1 and CDR2: SEHNR, FQNEAQ (reference sequence). V lost 10 bases, J lost 0 bases, and 11 bases stayed unmatched. In DNA, the CDR3 is TGTGCCACCGAACCGACAGGGGCGTACTCTGGGGCCAACGTCCTGACTTTC. Translating gives CATEPTGAYSGANVLTF.

This chain connects TRBV5-8 to TRBJ1-5; no reliable D call. Germline V gives CDR1 SGHTS, CDR2 YDEGEE. V was pared by 2 bases and J by 1 base, with 10 bases between. The CDR3 is 15 amino acids. The CDR3 reads CASSFRGSSNQPQHF. CDR3 DNA: TGTGCCAGCAGCTTTCGAGGGTCCAGCAATCAGCCCCAGCATTTT.

This clone was seen a single time. The chain is built from TRBV9 and TRBJ2-2, with 7 bases that match TRBD2. The V gene's germline CDR1 is SGDLS and CDR2 YYNGEE. Trimming cost V 5 bases and J 8 bases; bases outside gene matches: 9. The CDR3 runs to 14 residues. The CDR3 nucleotides are TGTGCCAGCAGTGATGGACTAGTGACTGGGGAGCTGTTTTTT. Translated: CASSDGLVTGELFF.

This clone was detected only a few times. This rearrangement joins TRBV2 to TRBJ2-3, with D maybe TRBD1 (6 bases). The CDR3 contains 12 residues. In germline, CDR1 is SNHLY, CDR2 FYNNEI. The V end lost 5 bases, the J end lost 7 bases, and 10 bases lay between the germline ends. The CDR3 loop is CASSRTVYTQYF. Here the CDR3 DNA reads TGTGCCAGCAGTCGGACAGTTTATACGCAGTATTTT.

The rearrangement joins TRBV28 to TRBJ2-2; TRBD2 is a possible D gene (6 bases). Trimming cost V 3 bases and J 6 bases, with 26 bases left between them. There are 19 residues in the CDR3. CDR1 is MDHEN, CDR2 SYDVKM, per germline. CDR3 protein: CASSFYPGGTLGVPGELFF. The CDR3 DNA follows: TGTGCCAGCAGTTTTTACCCCGGGGGAACTCTGGGGGTTCCCGGGGAGCTGTTTTTT.

The chain uses TRBV9 and TRBJ2-1, with D tentatively TRBD2 (5 bases). V was trimmed by 3 bases and J by 0 bases, leaving 16 bases between them. This CDR3 is 17 amino acids long. The germline gives CDR1 SGDLS, CDR2 YYNGEE. The CDR3 region is CASSASSSLSSYNEQFF. CDR3 DNA sequence: TGTGCCAGCAGCGCATCCTCTAGCTTAAGCTCCTACAATGAGCAGTTCTTC.

This chain joins TRBV3-1 (or the pseudogene TRBV3-2) and TRBJ2-7; D ambiguous. The ends were cut back, 3 bases at V and 1 base at J, with 4 bases in the middle. Germline V gene sequence: CDR1 LGHDT, CDR2 YNNKEL (reference sequence). The CDR3 totals 12 residues. CDR3 DNA sequence: TGTGCCAGCAGCCAGAGTTCCTACGAGCAGTACTTC. Translation: CASSQSSYEQYF.

The chain has TRBV5-5 and TRBJ2-5; the D gene is possibly TRBD2 (6 bases). V was clipped by 0 bases and J by 1 base, with 13 bases between them. The CDR3 contains 16 residues. Germline lookup yields CDR1 SGHKS and CDR2 YYEKEE (reference sequence). The CDR3 protein is CASSLAGAALQETQYF. The CDR3 nucleotides read TGTGCCAGCAGCTTGGCGGGAGCCGCCCTCCAAGAGACCCAGTACTTC.

This clone was picked up a small number of times. The J gene is TRBJ1-4, the V gene TRBV30; D ambiguous. V lost 5 bases and J 2 bases, leaving 9 bases between the germline ends. CDR1 GTSNPN and CDR2 SVGIG come from the germline V gene (reference sequence). This CDR3 spans 13 amino acids. CDR3 region: CAWGGYTNEKLFF. The CDR3 DNA follows: TGTGCCTGGGGCGGGTACACTAATGAAAAACTGTTTTTT.

In this sample, this clone turned up once. The chain links TRBV3-1 (or the pseudogene TRBV3-2) to TRBJ1-5; D is unclear. The V gene's germline CDR1 is LGHDT and CDR2 YNNKEL (reference sequence). The CDR3 is 14 residues long. V was shortened by 0 bases and J by 9 bases, with 12 bases between the two germline ends. CDR3: CASSQDMGALPQHF. The CDR3 DNA sequence: TGTGCCAGCAGCCAAGATATGGGCGCCCTGCCCCAGCATTTT.

The V call is TRBV24-1, the J call TRBJ2-3, with 9 bases lining up with TRBD1. J gave up 5 bases and V 11 bases, and 4 bases lay outside the gene matches. Germline CDR1 reads KGHDR; CDR2 reads SFDVKD. This CDR3 contains 12 residues. CDR3 nucleotide sequence: TGTGCCATACAGGGGGCTGAAGATACGCAGTATTTT. Protein: CAIQGAEDTQYF.

The CDR3 spells CASSPSSGNTIYF. The DNA for the CDR3 is TGTGCCAGCTCACCTAGCTCTGGAAACACCATATATTTT. V gene TRBV18 combines with J gene TRBJ1-3; D not resolved. This CDR3 spans 13 amino acids. Trimming left V 3 bases short and J 0 bases short, with 3 bases between. Germline values: CDR1 KGHSH, CDR2 LQKENI.

This chain joins TRBV2 and TRBJ1-2; the D gene is possibly TRBD1 (6 bases). This CDR3 has 14 residues. Germline lookup yields CDR1 SNHLY and CDR2 FYNNEI. Between the trimmed V and J ends, which lost 5 bases and 0 bases, there was a span of 10 bases. The CDR3 protein is CASSHRAPNYGYTF. For the CDR3, the DNA is TGTGCCAGCAGTCACAGGGCACCTAACTATGGCTACACCTTC.